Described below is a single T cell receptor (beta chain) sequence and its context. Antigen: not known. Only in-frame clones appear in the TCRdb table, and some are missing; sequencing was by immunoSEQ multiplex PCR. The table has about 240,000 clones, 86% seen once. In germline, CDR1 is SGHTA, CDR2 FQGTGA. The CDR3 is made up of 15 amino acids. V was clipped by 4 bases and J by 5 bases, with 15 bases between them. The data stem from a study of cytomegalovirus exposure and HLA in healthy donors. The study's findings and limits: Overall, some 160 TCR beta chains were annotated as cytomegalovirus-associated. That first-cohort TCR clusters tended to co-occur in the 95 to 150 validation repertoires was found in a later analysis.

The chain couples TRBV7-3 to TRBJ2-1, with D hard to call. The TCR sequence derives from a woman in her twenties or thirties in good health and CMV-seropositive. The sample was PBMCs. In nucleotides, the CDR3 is TGTGCCAGCAGCTCCAGTGTGTCGAATCACAATGAGCAGTTCTTC. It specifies CASSSSVSNHNEQFF. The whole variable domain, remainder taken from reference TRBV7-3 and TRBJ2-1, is GAGVSQTPSNKVTEKGKYVELRCDPISGHTALYWYRQSLGQGPEFLIYFQGTGAADDSGLPNDRFFAVRPEGSVSTLKIQRTERGDSAVYLCASSSSVSNHNEQFFGPGTRLTVL.